This is a list of T cell receptor beta chains from one sample in a study of blood T cell repertoires in COVID-19. Method: immunoSEQ multiplex PCR; TCRdb's copy keeps in-frame clones and lacks some. This sample has 55,000 to 70,000 clones, with approximately 78% found just once. What was sequenced was peripheral blood. These receptors all come from a man aged 80 or over with acute or convalescent COVID-19. Both conserved end residues are part of each CDR3. A D gene is named only where the DNA matches it firmly. Clone size is not always given. Where it is, it says once, few, many or a class for expanded clones.

CDR3aa	CDR3nt	v_gene	abundance	d_gene	j_gene
CASRAQGNGELFF	TGTGCCAGCAGGGCTCAGGGGAACGGGGAGCTGTTTTTT	TRBV6-4	NA	NA	TRBJ2-2
CACGPRQGAVGYTF	TGCGCCTGCGGCCCCCGGCAGGGGGCAGTTGGCTACACCTTC	TRBV10-2	NA	TRBD1	TRBJ1-2
CASSDLRKAFF	TGTGCCAGCAGTGACTTGCGTAAGGCTTTCTTT	TRBV28	NA	NA	TRBJ1-1
CASNPETGSGYTF	TGTGCCAGCAACCCTGAGACAGGGAGTGGCTACACCTTC	TRBV6-6	NA	TRBD1	TRBJ1-2
CAISESTGSGEKLFF	TGTGCCATCAGTGAGTCGACAGGGTCTGGTGAAAAACTGTTTTTT	TRBV10-3	NA	TRBD1	TRBJ1-4
CASSQVGTGRETQYF	TGTGCCAGCAGCCAGGTTGGAACAGGGAGAGAGACCCAGTACTTC	TRBV7-2	NA	NA	TRBJ2-5
CASSLEGGLVGTDTQYF	TGTGCCAGCAGCTTAGAAGGAGGACTAGTGGGTACAGATACGCAGTATTTT	TRBV7-9	NA	TRBD2	TRBJ2-3
CASSRGQGLYQPQHF	TGTGCCAGCAGCCGAGGACAGGGTCTTTATCAGCCCCAGCATTTT	TRBV7-8	few	TRBD1	TRBJ1-5
CASSRDRVSYGYTF	TGTGCCAGCAGCCGGGACAGGGTAAGTTATGGCTACACCTTC	TRBV27	few	TRBD1	TRBJ1-2
CASSLSRYTEAFF	TGCGCCAGCAGTCTGAGCCGCTACACTGAAGCTTTCTTT	TRBV10-2	few	NA	TRBJ1-1
CASSKPPQALNTEAFF	TGTGCCAGTAGTAAGCCCCCCCAGGCACTGAACACTGAAGCTTTCTTT	TRBV19	NA	NA	TRBJ1-1
CASSQGSQETQYF	TGTGCCAGCAGCCAAGGCAGTCAAGAGACCCAGTACTTC	TRBV4-2	NA	NA	TRBJ2-5
CASSSGGRETDTQYF	TGTGCCAGCAGCTCAGGGGGTCGGGAGACAGATACGCAGTATTTT	TRBV7-2	NA	NA	TRBJ2-3
CATTTGGVKNIQYF	TGTGCCACGACGACAGGGGGGGTCAAAAACATTCAGTACTTC	TRBV19	NA	TRBD1	TRBJ2-4
CASSRTGEANEKLFF	TGTGCCAGCAGCAGGACAGGGGAGGCTAATGAAAAACTGTTTTTT	TRBV5-4	NA	TRBD1	TRBJ1-4